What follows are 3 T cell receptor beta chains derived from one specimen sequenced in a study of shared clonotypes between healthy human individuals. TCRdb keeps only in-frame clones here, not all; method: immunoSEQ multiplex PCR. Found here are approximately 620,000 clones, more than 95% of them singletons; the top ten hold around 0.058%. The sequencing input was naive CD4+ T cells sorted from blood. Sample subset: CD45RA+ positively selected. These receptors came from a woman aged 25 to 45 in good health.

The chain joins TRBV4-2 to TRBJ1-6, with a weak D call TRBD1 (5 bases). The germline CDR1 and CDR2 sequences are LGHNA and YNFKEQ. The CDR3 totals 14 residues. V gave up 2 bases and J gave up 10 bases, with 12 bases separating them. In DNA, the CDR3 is TGTGCCAGCAGCCAAACGACAAAGGGGTCACCCCTCCACTTT. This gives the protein CASSQTTKGSPLHF.

The CDR3 region has the DNA TGTGCCAGCAGTTTATTGGGAGGGTCCATGAGACCCCACGAGCAGTACTTC. It yields the protein CASSLLGGSMRPHEQYF. This chain connects TRBV28 to TRBJ2-7, with 7 bases that match TRBD2. The CDR3 has 17 amino acids. J gave up 5 bases and V 1 base, and 14 bases lay outside the gene matches. Germline CDR1 reads MDHEN; CDR2 reads SYDVKM.

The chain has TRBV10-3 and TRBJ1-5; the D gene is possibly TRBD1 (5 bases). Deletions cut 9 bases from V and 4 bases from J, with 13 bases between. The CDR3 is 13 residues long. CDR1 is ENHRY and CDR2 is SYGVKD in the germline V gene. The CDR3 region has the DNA TGTGCCATTGCGACAGAAGAAAATCAGCCCCAGCATTTT. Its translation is CAIATEENQPQHF.